These 18 T cell receptor beta chains originate from one sample sequenced in a study of cytomegalovirus exposure and HLA in healthy donors. This PCR relied on a set of 60 Vbeta primers and 13 Jbeta primers. The protocol was immunoSEQ multiplex PCR, while the TCRdb copy is restricted to in-frame clones and leaves out a portion. This table has more than 95,000 clones, 76% appearing once. Input material: PBMCs. These receptor sequences come from a young woman in good health and CMV-seropositive.

The rearrangement uses TRBV5-4 and TRBJ2-3, with TRBD2 identical over 7 bases. In germline, CDR1 is SGHNT, CDR2 YYREEE (reference sequence). CDR3 length equals 14 residues. The junction had 8 bases not matched to a gene; V was cut back by 6 bases and J by 4 bases. In DNA form, the CDR3 reads TGTGCCAGCAAGAAAGCGGGGCGGGCAGATACGCAGTATTTT. This encodes CASKKAGRADTQYF. Combining the CDR3 with reference TRBV5-4 and TRBJ2-3 gives the whole variable domain ETGVTQSPTHLIKTRGQQVTLRCSSQSGHNTVSWYQQALGQGPQFIFQYYREEENGRGNFPPRFSGLQFPNYSSELNVNALELDDSALYLCASKKAGRADTQYFGPGTRLTVL.

The chain is built from TRBV28 and TRBJ1-2, with D unresolved. V was trimmed by 3 bases and J by 13 bases, leaving 21 bases between them. There are 14 residues in the CDR3. Germline V gives CDR1 MDHEN, CDR2 SYDVKM. CDR3 region: CASSFPNDSYRSTF. In DNA form, the CDR3 reads TGTGCCAGCAGTTTCCCTAACGACTCCTATCGTTCCACCTTC.

The V call is TRBV10-3, the J call TRBJ2-1, with no clear D. The V end was cut by 7 bases, the J end by 6 bases, with 19 bases between. Per the germline V gene, CDR1 is ENHRY and CDR2 is SYGVKD. The CDR3 runs 15 residues. Here the CDR3 reads CAITPDLVGSNEQFF. In nucleotides, the CDR3 is TGTGCCATCACCCCAGATCTAGTCGGAAGCAATGAGCAGTTCTTC.

This clone was recorded a few times. The chain employs TRBV5-1 and TRBJ1-2; D remains unclear. Germline CDR1 and CDR2: SGHRS and YFSETQ. The germline V and J ends were trimmed by 4 bases and 4 bases, with 11 bases remaining between them. This CDR3 is 13 amino acids long. CDR3: CASSPGSSYGYTF. CDR3 nucleotide sequence: TGCGCCAGCAGCCCGGGATCCTCCTATGGCTACACCTTC.

A few counts support this clone. This sequence joins TRBV6-5 and TRBJ1-3, with 8 bases matching TRBD1. Per the germline V gene, CDR1 is MNHEY and CDR2 is SVGAGI. This CDR3 spans 15 amino acids. The J segment lost 0 bases and the V segment lost 6 bases, leaving 4 bases of the junction unmatched. This CDR3 is CASRFQGASGNTIYF. CDR3 coding DNA: TGTGCCAGCAGATTTCAGGGGGCCTCTGGAAACACCATATATTTT.

This clone was counted once. The chain employs TRBV30 and TRBJ2-1, with 7 bases matching TRBD2. The V and J ends lost 5 bases and 12 bases, in that order; junction bases with no gene match: 13. Germline CDR1 GTSNPN, CDR2 SVGIG (reference sequence). The CDR3 loop spans 13 amino acids. The CDR3 protein is CAWGWEGKWGQFF. The CDR3 DNA is TGTGCCTGGGGATGGGAGGGAAAGTGGGGGCAGTTCTTC.

The rearrangement uses TRBV18 and TRBJ1-2, with TRBD1 matching 9 bases. The CDR3 contains 15 residues. The V and J ends lost 3 bases and 8 bases, in that order; junction bases with no gene match: 10. CDR1 and CDR2 (germline): KGHSH, LQKENI. Here the CDR3 DNA reads TGTGCCAGCTCACCCCCGGAGGACAGGGGTCGGGGCTACACCTTC. Protein sequence: CASSPPEDRGRGYTF.

This clone was seen a few times. CDR3: CASSPSGLAGGPQRGEQYF. The CDR3 DNA sequence: TGTGCCAGCAGCCCGAGCGGGCTAGCGGGAGGTCCACAGAGGGGCGAGCAGTACTTC. The rearrangement uses TRBV4-2 and TRBJ2-7; TRBD2 matches 11 bases. After removal of 4 bases from V and 6 bases from J, the junction contained 20 bases not matched to a gene. The CDR3 contains 19 residues. CDR1 is LGHNA and CDR2 is YNFKEQ in the germline V gene.

V gene TRBV4-1 combines with J gene TRBJ2-2, with 7 positions matching TRBD1. The CDR3 runs to 14 residues. Per the germline V gene, CDR1 is MGHRA and CDR2 is YSYEKL. The V and J ends lost 2 bases and 4 bases, in that order; junction bases with no gene match: 1. CDR3 nucleotides: TGCGCCAGCAGCCAAAACAGGGGCACCGGGGAGCTGTTTTTT. Translating gives CASSQNRGTGELFF.

The V gene is TRBV9, the J gene TRBJ2-7; 7 nucleotides match TRBD2. The CDR3 runs 15 residues. Germline trimming cut 0 bases from V and 2 bases from J; bases unmatched to any gene: 5. Germline loops: CDR1 SGDLS, CDR2 YYNGEE. This chain's CDR3 is CASSVAASGAYEQYF. CDR3 sequence (DNA): TGTGCCAGCAGCGTAGCGGCTAGCGGAGCCTACGAGCAGTACTTC.

This chain joins TRBV28 and TRBJ2-5, with TRBD2 identical over 16 bases. The CDR3 covers 17 residues. Germline CDR1 and CDR2: MDHEN and SYDVKM. V lost 6 bases, J lost 5 bases, and 9 bases stayed unmatched. In DNA form, the CDR3 reads TGTGCCAGCAGCCGACACGTGGGACTAGCGGGAGGGGAGACCCAGTACTTC. It specifies CASSRHVGLAGGETQYF. Combining the CDR3 with reference TRBV28 and TRBJ2-5 gives the whole variable domain DVKVTQSSRYLVKRTGEKVFLECVQDMDHENMFWYRQDPGLGLRLIYFSYDVKMKEKGDIPEGYSVSREKKERFSLILESASTNQTSMYLCASSRHVGLAGGETQYFGPGTRLLVL.

In this sample, this clone turned up once. The chain employs TRBV7-2 and TRBJ2-5, with a tentative D call TRBD2 (5 bases). Trimming shortened V by 1 base and J by 5 bases, and 11 bases separated the two germline ends. The CDR3 is 14 amino acids. Germline-derived CDR1 and CDR2 are SGHTA and FQGNSA. Here the CDR3 reads CASSLVRAGETQYF. The CDR3 bases are TGTGCCAGCAGCTTAGTGCGGGCCGGGGAGACCCAGTACTTC.

The V gene is TRBV5-4, the J gene TRBJ2-3; the match to TRBD2 covers 11 bases. CDR1 and CDR2 (germline): SGHNT, YYREEE (reference sequence). This CDR3 is built from 16 residues. J lost 4 bases, V lost 0 bases, and 4 bases had no gene match. In DNA form, the CDR3 reads TGTGCCAGCAGCTTGGAAGCGACTAGCGGGGCAGATACGCAGTATTTT. Protein sequence: CASSLEATSGADTQYF. The full variable domain, with the rest looked up from reference TRBV5-4 and TRBJ2-3, is ETGVTQSPTHLIKTRGQQVTLRCSSQSGHNTVSWYQQALGQGPQFIFQYYREEENGRGNFPPRFSGLQFPNYSSELNVNALELDDSALYLCASSLEATSGADTQYFGPGTRLTVL.

This clone came up once. The chain joins TRBV6-5 to TRBJ2-5; 7 bases are a match to TRBD2. Trimming at V came to 2 bases and at J to 3 bases, leaving 9 bases not matched to a gene. This CDR3 is 16 amino acids long. In germline, CDR1 is MNHEY, CDR2 SVGAGI. CDR3 nucleotides: TGTGCCAGCAGTTACGGGGCGGGGCTAGCGGAAGAGACCCAGTACTTC. The encoded protein is CASSYGAGLAEETQYF.

This clone was observed at least ten times. The V gene is TRBV5-5, the J gene TRBJ1-5, with 7 bases that match TRBD1. The length of the CDR3 is 15 residues. Losses at the gene ends were 3 bases for V and 1 base for J; bases not matched to a gene: 4. Per germline, CDR1 SGHKS and CDR2 YYEKEE (reference sequence). Written as DNA, the CDR3 is TGTGCCAGCAGCTCGGGACAGACGAGCAATCAGCCCCAGCATTTT. It codes for CASSSGQTSNQPQHF. The whole variable domain, remainder taken from reference TRBV5-5 and TRBJ1-5, is DAGVTQSPTHLIKTRGQQVTLRCSPISGHKSVSWYQQVLGQGPQFIFQYYEKEERGRGNFPDRFSARQFPNYSSELNVNALLLGDSALYLCASSSGQTSNQPQHFGDGTRLSIL.

The chain combines TRBV5-4 with TRBJ1-1, with 8 nucleotides matching TRBD1. Germline lookup yields CDR1 SGHNT and CDR2 YYREEE (reference sequence). The CDR3 consists of 16 residues. The V and J ends lost 3 bases and 1 base, in that order; junction bases with no gene match: 8. This CDR3 is CASSSTGTGTNTEAFF. The CDR3 DNA reads as TGTGCCAGCAGCTCGACGGGGACAGGCACGAACACTGAAGCTTTCTTT.

The rearrangement joins TRBV30 to TRBJ2-3; 8 nucleotides match TRBD1. Per the germline V gene, CDR1 is GTSNPN and CDR2 is SVGIG (reference sequence). This CDR3 contains 13 residues. V lost 5 bases to trimming and J lost 4 bases; unmatched junction nucleotides: 5. The CDR3 nucleotides read TGTGCCTGGGGAGGACAGGGCTCAGATACGCAGTATTTT. Its translation is CAWGGQGSDTQYF.

The chain combines TRBV10-2 with TRBJ2-5; D is possibly TRBD2 (5 bases). The last part of the DNA fits TRBJ2-7 better; the J call may be wrong. The CDR3 totals 13 residues. The germline CDR1 and CDR2 sequences are WSHSY and SAAADI. In nucleotides, the CDR3 is TGCGCCGAGTCCAAGGGCGGGTCCTACGAGCAGTACTTC. Its protein is CAESKGGSYEQYF.